One and the same sample provided the 11 T cell receptor beta chains below, sequenced in a study of OX40 agonist ivuxolimab in advanced cancers. Sequencing was performed with immunoSEQ multiplex PCR; in TCRdb, only in-frame clones are kept and a portion is missing. The sample holds about 67,000 clones, 65% to 85% seen once. The sample was CD4+ or CD8+ T cells sorted from blood, taken in a trial of the OX40 agonist ivuxolimab. These receptors originate from an adult with an advanced solid tumor such as melanoma, head and neck, liver or kidney cancer.

The V call is TRBV2, the J call TRBJ2-3, with TRBD2 as a possible D gene (5 bases). Trimming removed 7 bases from V and 2 bases from J, with 13 bases in between. The V gene's germline CDR1 is SNHLY and CDR2 FYNNEI. The CDR3 is made up of 14 amino acids. CDR3 DNA sequence: TGTGCCAGCAACCGGGGTCTGCTCACAGATACGCAGTATTTT. This gives the protein CASNRGLLTDTQYF.

Note on this clone: One end of the junction varies from germline; a read error may be responsible. CDR3 in amino acids: CASSLSGVSNF. As DNA, the CDR3 is TGTGCCAGCAGTTTAAGTGGGGTCAGCAACTTC. This chain uses TRBV28 with TRBJ2-7; D gene ambiguous. This CDR3 comprises 11 residues. Germline V gives CDR1 MDHEN, CDR2 SYDVKM.

V usage is TRBV19 and J usage is TRBJ1-4; TRBD1 matches 7 bases. Trimming at V came to 5 bases and at J to 6 bases, leaving 9 bases not matched to a gene. CDR3 length: 15 amino acids. Germline V lookup: CDR1 LNHDA, CDR2 SQIVND (reference sequence). In nucleotides, the CDR3 is TGTGCCAGTAGTCCCAGACAGGGTTTGGATGAAAAACTGTTTTTT. Translated, it gives CASSPRQGLDEKLFF.

V usage is TRBV10-2 and J usage is TRBJ2-3; 13 bases agree with TRBD2. The ends lost 7 bases at V and 3 bases at J; junction bases unmatched: 1. The germline gives CDR1 WSHSY, CDR2 SAAADI. CDR3 length: 14 residues. The CDR3 protein is CASMTSGGTDTQYF. CDR3 DNA: TGCGCCAGCATGACTAGCGGGGGGACAGATACGCAGTATTTT.

V and J are TRBV6-5 and TRBJ2-5, with 10 positions matching TRBD1. TRBJ2-7 explains the end of the DNA better; the J call may be wrong. The CDR3 consists of 14 residues. Germline V gives CDR1 MNHEY, CDR2 SVGAGI. The CDR3 DNA follows: TGTGCCAGCAGGCGGACAGGGGGCTCCTACGAGCAGTACTTC. Protein product: CASRRTGGSYEQYF.

This clone has a handful of counts. This chain links TRBV7-9 with TRBJ2-1; D is uncertain. The CDR3 is 15 amino acids. Trimming took 4 bases from V and 0 from J, leaving 10 bases between them. Germline V CDR1 and CDR2: SEHNR, FQNEAQ (reference sequence). The CDR3 sequence is CASSSDVSSYNEQFF. The CDR3 coding sequence is TGTGCCAGCAGCTCGGACGTGAGCTCCTACAATGAGCAGTTCTTC.

The gene calls are TRBV12-5 and TRBJ2-2; TRBD1 or TRBD2 may be the D gene (5 bases each). Trimming cost V 2 bases and J 4 bases, with 11 bases left between them. This CDR3 is built from 15 residues. Germline V gene lookup returns CDR1 LGHNT and CDR2 FRNRAP. CDR3 residues: CASGLSPGTTGELFF. CDR3 nucleotide sequence: TGTGCTAGTGGTTTGTCCCCGGGGACCACCGGGGAGCTGTTTTTT.

The CDR3 DNA sequence: TGTGCCAGCAGTGAACAGGGTAACGAGCAGTACGTC. Translated: CASSEQGNEQYV. This rearrangement joins TRBV2 to TRBJ2-7; tentatively, D is TRBD1 (5 bases). The germline gives CDR1 SNHLY, CDR2 FYNNEI. V gave up 2 bases and J gave up 5 bases, with 7 bases separating them. CDR3 length: 12 residues.

The count of this clone is one. The chain recombines TRBV5-1 with TRBJ1-5; the D is unclear. The CDR3 contains 13 residues. V lost 0 bases and J lost 9, with 10 bases in between. The germline V gene encodes CDR1 SGHRS and CDR2 YFSETQ. The DNA for the CDR3 is TGCGCCAGCAGCTTGGAAGGGCTGACGCCCCAGCATTTT. Protein: CASSLEGLTPQHF.

This clone was observed many times. The genes are TRBV4-2 and TRBJ1-2; maybe TRBD1 (5 bases). Germline lookup yields CDR1 LGHNA and CDR2 YNFKEQ. The CDR3 extends over 14 amino acids. The V end was cut by 1 base, the J end by 3 bases, with 9 bases between. The CDR3 here is CASSQATTDYGYTF. The CDR3 coding sequence is TGTGCCAGCAGCCAAGCGACGACAGACTATGGCTACACCTTC.

A few counts support this clone. The rearrangement links TRBV27 to TRBJ2-7, with D perhaps TRBD1 or TRBD2 (5 bases each). This CDR3 has 14 residues. The V end was cut by 5 bases, the J end by 3 bases, with 14 bases between. Germline V gene lookup returns CDR1 MNHEY and CDR2 SMNVEV (reference sequence). This CDR3 is CASSGSGAVYEQYF. CDR3 DNA sequence: TGTGCCAGCAGTGGGTCCGGGGCCGTCTACGAGCAGTACTTC.